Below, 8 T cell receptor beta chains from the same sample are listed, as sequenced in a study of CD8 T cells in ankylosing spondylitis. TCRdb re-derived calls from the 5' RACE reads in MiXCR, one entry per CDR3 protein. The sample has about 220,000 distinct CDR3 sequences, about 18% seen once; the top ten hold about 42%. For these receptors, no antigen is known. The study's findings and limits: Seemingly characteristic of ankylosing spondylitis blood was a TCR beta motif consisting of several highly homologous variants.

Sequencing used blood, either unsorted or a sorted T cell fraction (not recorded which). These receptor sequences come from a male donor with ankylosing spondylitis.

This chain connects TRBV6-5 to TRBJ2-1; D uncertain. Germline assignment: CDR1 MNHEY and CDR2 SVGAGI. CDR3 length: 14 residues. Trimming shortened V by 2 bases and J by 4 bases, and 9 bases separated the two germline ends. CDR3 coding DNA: TGTGCCAGCAGTTACGTTCCACCTTACAATGAGCAGTTCTTC. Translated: CASSYVPPYNEQFF.

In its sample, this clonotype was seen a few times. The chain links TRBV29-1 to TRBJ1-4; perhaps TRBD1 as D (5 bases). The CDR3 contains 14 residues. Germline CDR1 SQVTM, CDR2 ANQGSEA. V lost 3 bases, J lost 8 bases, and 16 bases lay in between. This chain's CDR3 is CSVEGTGETEKLFF. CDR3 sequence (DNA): TGCAGCGTTGAGGGAACAGGCGAAACAGAAAAACTGTTTTTT.

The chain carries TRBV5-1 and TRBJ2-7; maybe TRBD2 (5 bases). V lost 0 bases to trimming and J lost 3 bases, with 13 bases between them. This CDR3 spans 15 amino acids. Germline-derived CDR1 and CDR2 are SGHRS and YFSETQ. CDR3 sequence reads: CASSLELAIDYEQYF. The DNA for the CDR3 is TGCGCCAGCAGCTTGGAGCTAGCAATCGACTACGAGCAGTACTTC.

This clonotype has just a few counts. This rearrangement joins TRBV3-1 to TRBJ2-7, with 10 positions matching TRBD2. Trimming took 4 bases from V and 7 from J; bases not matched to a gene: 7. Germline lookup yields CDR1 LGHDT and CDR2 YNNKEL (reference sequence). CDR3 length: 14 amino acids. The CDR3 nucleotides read TGTGCCAGCAGCCTAGCGGGAGGAGGTGTGGAGCAGTACTTC. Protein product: CASSLAGGGVEQYF.

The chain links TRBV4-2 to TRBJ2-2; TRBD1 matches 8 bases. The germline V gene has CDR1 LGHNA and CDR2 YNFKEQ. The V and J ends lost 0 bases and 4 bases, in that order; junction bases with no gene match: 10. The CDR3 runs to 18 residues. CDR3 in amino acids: CASSQEPQGAQGTGELFF. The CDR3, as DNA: TGTGCCAGCAGCCAAGAACCGCAGGGGGCGCAGGGCACCGGGGAGCTGTTTTTT.

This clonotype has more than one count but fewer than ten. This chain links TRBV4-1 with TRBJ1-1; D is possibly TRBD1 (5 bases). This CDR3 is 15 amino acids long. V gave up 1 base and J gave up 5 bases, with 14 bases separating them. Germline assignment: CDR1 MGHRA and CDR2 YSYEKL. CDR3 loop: CASSQARAEGTEAFF. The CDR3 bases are TGCGCCAGCAGCCAAGCCCGGGCGGAGGGGACTGAAGCTTTCTTT.

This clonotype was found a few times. The CDR3 coding sequence is TGTGCCAGCAGTCAACCCAGGGATAGAATGTACGAGCAGTACTTC. This translates into CASSQPRDRMYEQYF. This chain links TRBV28 with TRBJ2-7; TRBD1 might be the D (5 bases). From germline, CDR1 is MDHEN and CDR2 SYDVKM. Trimming left V 5 bases short and J 4 bases short, with 18 bases between. This CDR3 is 15 amino acids long.

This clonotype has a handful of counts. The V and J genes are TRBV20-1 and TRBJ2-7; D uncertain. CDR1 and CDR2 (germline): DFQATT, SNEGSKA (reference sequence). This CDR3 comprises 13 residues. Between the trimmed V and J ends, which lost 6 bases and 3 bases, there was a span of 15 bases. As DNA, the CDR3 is TGCAGTGCGGAGCCCGAGGATCACTACGAGCAGTACTTC. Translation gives CSAEPEDHYEQYF.